This TCR beta chain was captured in a study of shared clonotypes between healthy human individuals. In the study overall: The plates for each donor numbered three CD4 naive, three CD4 memory, two CD8 naive and one CD8 memory.

Details on this clone: Its antigen is currently unknown.

Profiled with immunoSEQ multiplex PCR; TCRdb holds only in-frame clones, not every one. This sample has about 2 million clones, with roughly 95% found just once. Study results and limitations: It was expected that sequencing depth would affect clonotype sharing among donors. Naive CD4 clonotypes were shared across a handful of donors at 4% to 5%.

The germline V gene encodes CDR1 SGHTA and CDR2 FQGNSA. Trimming took 2 bases from V and 8 from J, leaving 13 bases between them. This CDR3 has 15 amino acids. Material: naive CD4+ T cells sorted from blood. Subset meaning: CD45RA+ positively selected. The sequence came from a man between 18 and 29 years old in good health. The chain recombines TRBV7-2 with TRBJ1-6; TRBD1 might be the D (5 bases). CDR3 protein: CASSLSTPGHSPLHF. CDR3 DNA sequence: TGTGCCAGCAGCTTAAGCACTCCGGGACATTCACCCCTCCACTTT. Full variable domain (outside the CDR3, taken from reference TRBV7-2 and TRBJ1-6): GAGVSQSPSNKVTEKGKDVELRCDPISGHTALYWYRQSLGQGLEFLIYFQGNSAPDKSGLPSDRFSAERTGGSVSTLTIQRTQQEDSAVYLCASSLSTPGHSPLHFGNGTRLTVT.